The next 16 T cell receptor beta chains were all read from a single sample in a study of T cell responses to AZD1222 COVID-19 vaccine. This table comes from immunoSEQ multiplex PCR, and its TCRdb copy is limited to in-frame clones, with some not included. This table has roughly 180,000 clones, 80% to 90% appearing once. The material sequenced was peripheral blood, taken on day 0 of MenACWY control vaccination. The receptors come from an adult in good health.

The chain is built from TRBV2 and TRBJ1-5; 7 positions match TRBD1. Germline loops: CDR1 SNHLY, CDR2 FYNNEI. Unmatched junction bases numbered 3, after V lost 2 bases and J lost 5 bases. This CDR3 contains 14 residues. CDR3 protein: CASSEQGGYQPQHF. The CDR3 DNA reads TGTGCCAGCAGTGAACAGGGGGGCTATCAGCCCCAGCATTTT.

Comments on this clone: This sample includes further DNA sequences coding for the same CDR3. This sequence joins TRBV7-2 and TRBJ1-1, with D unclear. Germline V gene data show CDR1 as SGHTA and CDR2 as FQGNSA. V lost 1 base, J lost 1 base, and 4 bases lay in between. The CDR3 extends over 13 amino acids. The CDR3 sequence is CASSLDRNTEAFF. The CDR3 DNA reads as TGTGCCAGCAGCTTAGACAGGAACACTGAAGCTTTCTTT.

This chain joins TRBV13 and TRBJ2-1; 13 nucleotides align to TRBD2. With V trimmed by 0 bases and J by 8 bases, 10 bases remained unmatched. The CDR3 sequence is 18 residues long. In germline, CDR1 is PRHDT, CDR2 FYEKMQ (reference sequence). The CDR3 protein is CASSLGRGLAGNGYEQFF. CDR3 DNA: TGTGCCAGCAGCTTAGGCAGGGGACTAGCGGGAAATGGATATGAGCAGTTCTTC.

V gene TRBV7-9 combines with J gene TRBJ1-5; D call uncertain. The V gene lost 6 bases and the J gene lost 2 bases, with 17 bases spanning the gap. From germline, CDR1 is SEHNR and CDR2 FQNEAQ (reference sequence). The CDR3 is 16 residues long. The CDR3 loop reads CASSPIGQVGNQPQHF. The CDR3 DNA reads TGTGCCAGCAGTCCGATAGGGCAGGTCGGCAATCAGCCCCAGCATTTT. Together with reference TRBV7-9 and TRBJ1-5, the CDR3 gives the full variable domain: DTGVSQNPRHKITKRGQNVTFRCDPISEHNRLYWYRQTLGQGPEFLTYFQNEAQLEKSRLLSDRFSAERPKGSFSTLEIQRTEQGDSAMYLCASSPIGQVGNQPQHFGDGTRLSIL.

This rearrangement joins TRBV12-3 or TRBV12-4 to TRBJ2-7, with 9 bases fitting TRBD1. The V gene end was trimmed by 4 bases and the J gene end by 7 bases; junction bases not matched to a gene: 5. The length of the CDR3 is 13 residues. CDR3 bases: TGTGCCAGCAGTTCACAGGGGGCCGGAGAGCAGTACTTC. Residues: CASSSQGAGEQYF.

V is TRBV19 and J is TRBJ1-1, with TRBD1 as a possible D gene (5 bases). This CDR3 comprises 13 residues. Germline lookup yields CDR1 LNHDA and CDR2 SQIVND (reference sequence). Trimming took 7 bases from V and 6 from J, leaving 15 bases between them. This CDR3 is CASIGKGSSEAFF. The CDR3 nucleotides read TGTGCCAGTATCGGAAAGGGGTCCTCTGAAGCTTTCTTT.

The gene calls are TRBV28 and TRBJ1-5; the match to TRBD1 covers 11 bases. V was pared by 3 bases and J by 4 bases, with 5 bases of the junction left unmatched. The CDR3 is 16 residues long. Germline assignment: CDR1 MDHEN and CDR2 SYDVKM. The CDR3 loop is CASSFRGTGGNQPQHF. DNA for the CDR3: TGTGCCAGCAGTTTCAGAGGGACAGGGGGAAATCAGCCCCAGCATTTT.

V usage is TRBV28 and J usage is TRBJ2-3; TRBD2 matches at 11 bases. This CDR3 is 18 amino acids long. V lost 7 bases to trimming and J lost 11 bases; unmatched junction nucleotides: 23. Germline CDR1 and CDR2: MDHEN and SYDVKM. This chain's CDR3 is CASTRRPFLAGGPGEQYF. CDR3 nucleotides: TGTGCCAGCACCCGACGCCCCTTTTTAGCGGGAGGGCCGGGGGAGCAGTATTTT.

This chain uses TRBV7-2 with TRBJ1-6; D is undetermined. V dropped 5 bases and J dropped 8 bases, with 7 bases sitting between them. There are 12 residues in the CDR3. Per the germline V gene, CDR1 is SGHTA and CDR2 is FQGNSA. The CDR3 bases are TGTGCCAGCAGCCGAGGCTATTCACCCCTCCACTTT. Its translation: CASSRGYSPLHF.

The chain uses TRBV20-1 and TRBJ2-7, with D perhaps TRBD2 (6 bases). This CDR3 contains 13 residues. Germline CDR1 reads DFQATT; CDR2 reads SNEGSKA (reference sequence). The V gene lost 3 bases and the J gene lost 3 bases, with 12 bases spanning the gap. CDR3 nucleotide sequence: TGCAGTGCTAGTCGTAGCGGTAGCTACGAGCAGTACTTC. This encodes CSASRSGSYEQYF.

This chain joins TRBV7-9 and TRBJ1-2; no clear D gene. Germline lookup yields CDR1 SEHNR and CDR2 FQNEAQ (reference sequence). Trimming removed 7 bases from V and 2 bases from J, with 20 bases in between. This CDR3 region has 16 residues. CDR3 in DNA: TGTGCCAGCACCTTTGAGTCCCGACTAGAAAACTATGGCTACACCTTC. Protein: CASTFESRLENYGYTF.

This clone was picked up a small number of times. Written as DNA, the CDR3 is TGTGCCAGCAGCCAACGGACAGGGAGTAACTATGGCTACACCTTC. Its translation: CASSQRTGSNYGYTF. V gene TRBV4-2 combines with J gene TRBJ1-2; 8 positions agree with TRBD1. Germline assignment: CDR1 LGHNA and CDR2 YNFKEQ. The CDR3 has 15 residues. V dropped 2 bases and J dropped 1; count of bases not matched to a gene: 3.

In nucleotides, the CDR3 is TGTGCCAGCAGCCCCTACGCTGCAACTAATGAAAAACTGTTTTTT. Translating it yields CASSPYAATNEKLFF. The V and J genes are TRBV7-2 and TRBJ1-4; no definite D call. V was cut by 5 bases and J by 0 bases, with 10 bases left in between. Germline V gene sequence: CDR1 SGHTA, CDR2 FQGNSA. CDR3 length: 15 residues.

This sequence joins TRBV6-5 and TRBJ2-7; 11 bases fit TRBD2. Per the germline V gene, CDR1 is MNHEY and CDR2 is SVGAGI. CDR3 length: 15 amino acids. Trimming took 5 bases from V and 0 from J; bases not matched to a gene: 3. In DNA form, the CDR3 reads TGTGCCAGCAGTAGACTAGCGGGGAGCTCCTACGAGCAGTACTTC. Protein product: CASSRLAGSSYEQYF.

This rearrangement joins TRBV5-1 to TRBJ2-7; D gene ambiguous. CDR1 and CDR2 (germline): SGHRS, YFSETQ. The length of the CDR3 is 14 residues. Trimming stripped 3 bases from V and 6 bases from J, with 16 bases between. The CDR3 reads CASSWYPLSGEQYF. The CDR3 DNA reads TGCGCCAGCAGCTGGTACCCCCTCTCCGGCGAGCAGTACTTC.

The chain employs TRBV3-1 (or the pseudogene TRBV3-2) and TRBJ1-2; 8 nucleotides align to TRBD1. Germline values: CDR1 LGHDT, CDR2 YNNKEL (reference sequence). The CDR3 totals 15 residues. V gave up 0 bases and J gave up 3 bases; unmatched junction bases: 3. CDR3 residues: CASSQDRGRDYGYTF. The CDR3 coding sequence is TGTGCCAGCAGCCAAGACAGGGGGCGAGACTATGGCTACACCTTC.